A single sample is the source of the 14 T cell receptor beta chains below, sequenced in a study of shared clonotypes between healthy human individuals (dated by TCRdb to about 2020). Preparation of the library involved the immunoSEQ multiplex PCR assay. TCRdb took this table from immuneACCESS and kept in-frame rearrangements with V and J called. Such tables lack part of the clones; where checked against another copy, unresolved V genes explain under half of the gap, and the rest is unexplained. Recorded for this sample are 2 million or so clones; 85% to 95% of them occurred a single time. Roughly 0.13% of the sample is held by the ten biggest clonotypes. Sequenced sample: naive CD4+ T cells sorted from blood. The sample's cell subset or site label is to be understood as: CD45RA+ positively selected. These receptors were obtained from a man in his late teens or twenties in good health.

The rearrangement links TRBV27 to TRBJ1-6; 7 bases agree with TRBD1. The V segment lost 6 bases and the J segment 7 bases; nucleotides outside the gene matches: 9. The CDR3 covers 15 residues. The germline V gene encodes CDR1 MNHEY and CDR2 SMNVEV (reference sequence). As DNA, the CDR3 is TGTGCCAGCAGCCCTGACAGGGTCACAAATTCACCCCTCCACTTT. Protein product: CASSPDRVTNSPLHF.

The chain recombines TRBV5-1 with TRBJ2-5; 7 nucleotides agree with TRBD1. Judging by the DNA end, TRBJ2-7 fits better; the J call may be wrong. Germline V gives CDR1 SGHRS, CDR2 YFSETQ. The length of the CDR3 is 15 residues. The CDR3 DNA sequence: TGCGCCAGCAGCCCGGGACAGTCTACCTCCTACGAGCAGTACTTC. Translation gives CASSPGQSTSYEQYF.

Points on this clone: The sample has other DNA sequences that encode this CDR3 too. The chain has TRBV7-3 and TRBJ1-1; D is uncertain. Looked up from germline, CDR1 is SGHTA and CDR2 is FQGTGA. V was clipped by 3 bases and J by 1 base, with 6 bases between them. This CDR3 spans 13 amino acids. CDR3 in amino acids: CASSFGTNTEAFF. CDR3 nucleotide sequence: TGTGCCAGCAGCTTCGGAACGAACACTGAAGCTTTCTTT. The full variable domain, completed using reference TRBV7-3 and TRBJ1-1, is GAGVSQTPSNKVTEKGKYVELRCDPISGHTALYWYRQSLGQGPEFLIYFQGTGAADDSGLPNDRFFAVRPEGSVSTLKIQRTERGDSAVYLCASSFGTNTEAFFGQGTRLTVV.

This sequence joins TRBV27 and TRBJ2-3; D is uncertain. Germline assignment: CDR1 MNHEY and CDR2 SMNVEV (reference sequence). V shed 3 bases and J shed 4 bases, with 2 bases lying between them. CDR3 length equals 11 residues. CDR3 nucleotide sequence: TGTGCCAGCAGTTTTTCAGATACGCAGTATTTT. It translates to CASSFSDTQYF.

This clone was counted at least ten times. J is TRBJ2-1 and V is TRBV14; D is ambiguous. The CDR3 spans 14 residues. V shed 1 base and J shed 4 bases, with 8 bases lying between them. Germline-derived CDR1 and CDR2 are SGHDN and FVKESK. CDR3: CASSQASVYNEQFF. In DNA, the CDR3 is TGTGCCAGCAGCCAAGCATCGGTATACAATGAGCAGTTCTTC.

This sequence joins TRBV19 and TRBJ1-1; weak D call: TRBD1 (5 bases). CDR1 is LNHDA and CDR2 is SQIVND in the germline V gene (reference sequence). The CDR3 is 14 residues long. V shed 4 bases and J shed 5 bases, with 14 bases lying between them. This CDR3 reads CASSRIQGRTEAFF. CDR3 DNA sequence: TGTGCCAGTAGTAGGATCCAGGGAAGGACTGAAGCTTTCTTT. The full variable domain, with the rest looked up from reference TRBV19 and TRBJ1-1, is DGGITQSPKYLFRKEGQNVTLSCEQNLNHDAMYWYRQDPGQGLRLIYYSQIVNDFQKGDIAEGYSVSREKKESFPLTVTSAQKNPTAFYLCASSRIQGRTEAFFGQGTRLTVV.

The V gene is TRBV29-1, the J gene TRBJ1-1, with D tentatively TRBD1 (5 bases). Trimming took 7 bases from V and 10 from J, leaving 25 bases between them. Germline V lookup: CDR1 SQVTM, CDR2 ANQGSEA. The CDR3 runs 14 residues. CDR3 coding DNA: TGCAGCGCTACCGACAGCTGGGGCTTGGCTCGAGCTTTCTTT. This sequence encodes CSATDSWGLARAFF.

The rearrangement joins TRBV11-2 to TRBJ2-7; perhaps TRBD1 as D (6 bases). The germline V gene encodes CDR1 SGHAT and CDR2 FQNNGV. The CDR3 is 14 amino acids. Between the trimmed V and J ends, which lost 1 base and 6 bases, there was a span of 13 bases. In nucleotides, the CDR3 is TGTGCCAGCAGCTTAGCCACAGGGCGGGCCGAGCAGTACTTC. Translation: CASSLATGRAEQYF.

This chain connects TRBV5-1 to TRBJ2-7; no definite D call. CDR1 and CDR2 (germline): SGHRS, YFSETQ. This CDR3 has 15 residues. V lost 0 bases, J lost 2 bases, and 12 bases lay in between. The CDR3 nucleotides read TGCGCCAGCAGCTTGGGCGGCACAACAGCCTACGAGCAGTACTTC. Its translation is CASSLGGTTAYEQYF.

The rearrangement joins TRBV6-5 to TRBJ2-1; 8 nucleotides align to TRBD2. CDR3 length: 15 amino acids. With 6 bases clipped from V and 9 bases from J, the junction kept 13 bases outside the gene matches. CDR1 MNHEY and CDR2 SVGAGI come from the germline V gene. CDR3 region: CASSRGGLGVREQFF. The CDR3 DNA is TGTGCCAGCAGCCGAGGGGGACTAGGAGTTCGTGAGCAGTTCTTC.

V usage is TRBV19 and J usage is TRBJ1-5; D may be TRBD1 (6 bases). The V end was cut by 5 bases, the J end by 7 bases, with 15 bases between. The germline CDR1 and CDR2 sequences are LNHDA and SQIVND (reference sequence). The CDR3 has 14 amino acids. This CDR3 reads CASSFDRLIQPQHF. The DNA for the CDR3 is TGTGCCAGTAGTTTCGACAGGCTGATCCAGCCCCAGCATTTT. Together with reference TRBV19 and TRBJ1-5, the CDR3 gives the full variable domain: DGGITQSPKYLFRKEGQNVTLSCEQNLNHDAMYWYRQDPGQGLRLIYYSQIVNDFQKGDIAEGYSVSREKKESFPLTVTSAQKNPTAFYLCASSFDRLIQPQHFGDGTRLSIL.

The chain employs TRBV2 and TRBJ2-1; 15 bases line up with TRBD2. The V and J ends lost 6 bases and 9 bases, in that order; junction bases with no gene match: 9. The CDR3 runs 16 residues. CDR1 SNHLY and CDR2 FYNNEI come from the germline V gene. CDR3 DNA sequence: TGTGCCAGCAGGCCTGGGACTAGCGGGGGGACAAGTGAGCAGTTCTTC. Translated: CASRPGTSGGTSEQFF.

This clone came up once. Other DNA sequences of this sample code for an identical CDR3. J is TRBJ2-7 and V is TRBV27; a possible D gene is TRBD1 (6 bases). Looked up from germline, CDR1 is MNHEY and CDR2 is SMNVEV (reference sequence). The CDR3 length is 15 residues. With 1 base removed from V and 4 bases from J, the gap between germline ends came to 14 bases. The CDR3 here is CASSLLGDNSYEQYF. DNA for the CDR3: TGTGCCAGCAGTTTATTGGGGGACAACTCTTACGAGCAGTACTTC.

The chain recombines TRBV30 with TRBJ1-2; D call uncertain. The CDR3 has 13 residues. Germline loops: CDR1 GTSNPN, CDR2 SVGIG (reference sequence). The germline V and J ends were trimmed by 0 bases and 4 bases, with 9 bases remaining between them. The DNA for the CDR3 is TGTGCCTGGAGTGTACGGAGCAGCTATGGCTACACCTTC. This codes for CAWSVRSSYGYTF.